This TCR beta chain stems from a study of yellow fever vaccine responses in identical twins. Study results and limitations: Twins' T cell vaccine responses reportedly looked partly convergent, partly personalized.

The CDR3 length is 13 residues. The V segment lost 7 bases and the J segment 4 bases; nucleotides outside the gene matches: 7. The V gene's germline CDR1 is PRHDT and CDR2 FYEKMQ (reference sequence). On this clonotype itself: Its antigen is unidentified.

TCRdb re-called the RT-PCR reads with MiXCR, one entry per CDR3 protein. The sample includes 17,000 or so distinct CDR3 sequences, 65% to 85% of them seen just once. The source was T cells from blood (PBMCs), unsorted or a sorted subset (not recorded which), collected before or after yellow fever vaccination (not recorded which). The chain carries TRBV13 and TRBJ2-7; 7 bases are shared with TRBD2. The clonotype was recovered from a woman under 30 who received the yellow fever vaccine. The CDR3 is CASIGGSGYEQYF. The CDR3, as DNA: TGTGCCAGCATCGGCGGGAGTGGTTACGAGCAGTACTTC.